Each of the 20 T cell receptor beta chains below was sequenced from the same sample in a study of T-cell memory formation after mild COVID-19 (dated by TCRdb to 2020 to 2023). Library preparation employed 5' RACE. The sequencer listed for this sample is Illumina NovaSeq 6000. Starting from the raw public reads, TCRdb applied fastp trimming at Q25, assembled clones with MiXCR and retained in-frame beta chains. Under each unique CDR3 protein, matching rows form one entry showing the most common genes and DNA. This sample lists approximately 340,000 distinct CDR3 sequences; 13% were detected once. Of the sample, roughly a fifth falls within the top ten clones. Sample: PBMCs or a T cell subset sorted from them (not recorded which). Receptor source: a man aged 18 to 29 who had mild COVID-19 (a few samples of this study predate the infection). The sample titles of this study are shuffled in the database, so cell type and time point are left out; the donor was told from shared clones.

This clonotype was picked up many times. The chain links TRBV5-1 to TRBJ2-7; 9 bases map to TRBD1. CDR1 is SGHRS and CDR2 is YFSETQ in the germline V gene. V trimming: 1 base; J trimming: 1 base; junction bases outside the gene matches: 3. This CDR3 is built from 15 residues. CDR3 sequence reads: CASSLLGQGSYEQYF. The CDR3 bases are TGCGCCAGCAGCTTGTTGGGACAGGGATCCTACGAGCAGTACTTC.

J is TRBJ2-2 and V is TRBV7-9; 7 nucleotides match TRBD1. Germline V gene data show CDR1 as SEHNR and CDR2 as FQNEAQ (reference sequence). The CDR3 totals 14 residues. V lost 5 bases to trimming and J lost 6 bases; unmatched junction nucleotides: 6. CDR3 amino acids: CASSRTGVPGELFF. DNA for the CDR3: TGTGCCAGCAGCCGAACAGGGGTCCCCGGGGAGCTGTTTTTT.

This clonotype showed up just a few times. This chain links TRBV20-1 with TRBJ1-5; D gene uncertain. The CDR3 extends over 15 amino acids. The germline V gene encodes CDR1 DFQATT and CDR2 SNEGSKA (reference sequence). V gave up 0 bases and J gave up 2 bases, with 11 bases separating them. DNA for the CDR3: TGCAGTGCTAGAGATTCCGGGAGCGGCAATCAGCCCCAGCATTTT. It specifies CSARDSGSGNQPQHF.

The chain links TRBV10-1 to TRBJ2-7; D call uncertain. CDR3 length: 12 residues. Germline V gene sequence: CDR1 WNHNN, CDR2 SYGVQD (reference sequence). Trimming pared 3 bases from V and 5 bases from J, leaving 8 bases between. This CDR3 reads CASSDRLDEQYF. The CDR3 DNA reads TGCGCCAGCAGTGACAGGTTGGACGAGCAGTACTTC.

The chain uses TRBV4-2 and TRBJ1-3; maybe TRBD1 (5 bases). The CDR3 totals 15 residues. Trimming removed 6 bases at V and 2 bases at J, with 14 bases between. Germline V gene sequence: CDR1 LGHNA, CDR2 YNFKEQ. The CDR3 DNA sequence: TGTGCCAGCAGGAGAGACAGCGAGCCTGGAAACACCATATATTTT. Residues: CASRRDSEPGNTIYF.

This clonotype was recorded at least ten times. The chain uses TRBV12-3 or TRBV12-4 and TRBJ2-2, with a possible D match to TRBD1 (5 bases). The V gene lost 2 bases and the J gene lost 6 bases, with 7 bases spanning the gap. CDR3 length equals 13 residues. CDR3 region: CASSLSGSGELFF. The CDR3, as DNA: TGTGCCAGCAGTTTATCAGGGTCCGGGGAGCTGTTTTTT.

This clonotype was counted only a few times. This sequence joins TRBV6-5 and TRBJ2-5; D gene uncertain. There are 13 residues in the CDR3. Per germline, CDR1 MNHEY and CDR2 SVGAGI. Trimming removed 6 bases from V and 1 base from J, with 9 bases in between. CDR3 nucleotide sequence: TGTGCCAGCAGACCTACCGTCCAAGAGACCCAGTACTTC. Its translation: CASRPTVQETQYF.

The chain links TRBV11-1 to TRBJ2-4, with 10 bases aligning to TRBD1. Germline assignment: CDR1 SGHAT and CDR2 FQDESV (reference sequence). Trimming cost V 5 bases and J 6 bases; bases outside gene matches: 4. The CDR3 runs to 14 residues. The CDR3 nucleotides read TGTGCCAGCAGCCCCCGGGACAGGGGAAACATTCAGTACTTC. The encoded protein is CASSPRDRGNIQYF. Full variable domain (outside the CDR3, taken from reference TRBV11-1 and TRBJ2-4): EAEVAQSPRYKITEKSQAVAFWCDPISGHATLYWYRQILGQGPELLVQFQDESVVDDSQLPKDRFSAERLKGVDSTLKIQPAELGDSAMYLCASSPRDRGNIQYFGAGTRLSVL.

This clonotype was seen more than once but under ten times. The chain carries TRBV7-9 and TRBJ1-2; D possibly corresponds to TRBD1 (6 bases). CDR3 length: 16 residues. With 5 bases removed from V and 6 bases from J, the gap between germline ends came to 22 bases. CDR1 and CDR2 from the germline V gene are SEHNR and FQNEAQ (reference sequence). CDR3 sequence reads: CASSPDRGGISNGYTF. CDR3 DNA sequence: TGTGCCAGCAGCCCTGACAGAGGGGGGATATCAAATGGCTACACCTTC.

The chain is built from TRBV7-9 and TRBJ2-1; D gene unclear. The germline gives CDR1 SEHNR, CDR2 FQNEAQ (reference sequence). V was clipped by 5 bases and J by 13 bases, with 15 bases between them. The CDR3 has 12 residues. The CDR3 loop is CASSLRVFEQFF. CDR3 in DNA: TGTGCCAGCAGCCTCCGGGTCTTTGAACAGTTCTTC.

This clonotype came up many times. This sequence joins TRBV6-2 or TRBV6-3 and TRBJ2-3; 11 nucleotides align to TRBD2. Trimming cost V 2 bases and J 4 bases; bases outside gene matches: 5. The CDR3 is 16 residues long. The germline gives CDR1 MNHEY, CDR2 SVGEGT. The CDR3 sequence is CASSYVTSGESDTQYF. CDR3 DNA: TGTGCCAGCAGTTACGTGACTAGCGGGGAGTCAGATACGCAGTATTTT.

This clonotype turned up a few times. The CDR3 reads CSAYSEVYQETQYF. The CDR3 DNA is TGCAGTGCCTATAGCGAGGTCTACCAAGAGACCCAGTACTTC. The chain has TRBV20-1 and TRBJ2-5; the D gene is possibly TRBD2 (5 bases). This CDR3 has 14 residues. CDR1 and CDR2 from the germline V gene are DFQATT and SNEGSKA (reference sequence). Trimming removed 6 bases from V and 0 bases from J, with 14 bases in between.

The CDR3 region has the DNA TGTGCCAGCAGCCGCAGTGGGGTAGCGGGGGGGAATGAGCAGTTCTTC. Its protein product is CASSRSGVAGGNEQFF. The chain recombines TRBV7-9 with TRBJ2-1; 11 nucleotides agree with TRBD2. The CDR3 is 16 amino acids. V lost 5 bases, J lost 7 bases, and 10 bases stayed unmatched. From germline, CDR1 is SEHNR and CDR2 FQNEAQ (reference sequence).

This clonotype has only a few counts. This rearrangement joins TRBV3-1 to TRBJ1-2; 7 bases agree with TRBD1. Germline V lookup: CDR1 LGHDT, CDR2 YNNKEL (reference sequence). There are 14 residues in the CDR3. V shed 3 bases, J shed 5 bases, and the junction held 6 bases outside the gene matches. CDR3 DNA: TGTGCCAGCAGCCACACAGGGGAAGCATATGGCTACACCTTC. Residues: CASSHTGEAYGYTF.

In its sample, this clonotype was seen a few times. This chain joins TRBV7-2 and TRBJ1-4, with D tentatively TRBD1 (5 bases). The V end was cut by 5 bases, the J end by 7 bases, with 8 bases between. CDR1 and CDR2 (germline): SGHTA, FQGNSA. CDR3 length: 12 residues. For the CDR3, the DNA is TGTGCCAGCAGCCCGGACACTGAAAAACTGTTTTTT. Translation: CASSPDTEKLFF.

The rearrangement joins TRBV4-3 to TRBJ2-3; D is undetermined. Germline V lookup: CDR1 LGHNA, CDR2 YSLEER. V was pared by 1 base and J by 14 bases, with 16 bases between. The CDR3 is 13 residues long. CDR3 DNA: TGCGCCAGCAGCCAAGGTGTCCCGAATCAGGCGTATTTT. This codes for CASSQGVPNQAYF.

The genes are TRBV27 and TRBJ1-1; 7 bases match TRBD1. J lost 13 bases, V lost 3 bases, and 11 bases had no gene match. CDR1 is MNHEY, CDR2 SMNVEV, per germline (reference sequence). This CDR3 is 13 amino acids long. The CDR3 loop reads CASSLQGGTRVFF. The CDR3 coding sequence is TGTGCCAGCAGTTTGCAAGGGGGCACAAGGGTTTTCTTT.

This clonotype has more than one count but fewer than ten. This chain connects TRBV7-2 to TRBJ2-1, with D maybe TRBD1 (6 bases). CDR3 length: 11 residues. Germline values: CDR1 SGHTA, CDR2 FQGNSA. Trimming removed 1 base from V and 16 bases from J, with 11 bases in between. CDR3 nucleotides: TGTGCCAGCAGCTTAGTACTGGGGACATTCTTC. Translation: CASSLVLGTFF.

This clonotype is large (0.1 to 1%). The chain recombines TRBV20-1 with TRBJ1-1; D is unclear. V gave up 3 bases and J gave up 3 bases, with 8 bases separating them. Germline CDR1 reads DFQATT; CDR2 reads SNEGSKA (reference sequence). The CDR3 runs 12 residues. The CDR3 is CSARVRDTEAFF. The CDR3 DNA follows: TGCAGTGCTAGGGTTCGCGACACTGAAGCTTTCTTT.

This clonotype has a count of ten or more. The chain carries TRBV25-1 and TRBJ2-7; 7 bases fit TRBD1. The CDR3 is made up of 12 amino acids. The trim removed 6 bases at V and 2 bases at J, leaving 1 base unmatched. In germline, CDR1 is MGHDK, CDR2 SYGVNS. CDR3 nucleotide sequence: TGTGCCAGCAGCGGGACAGCCTACGAGCAGTACGTC. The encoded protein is CASSGTAYEQYV.